The sequence of this T cell receptor (beta chain) was determined in a study of regulatory T cells in long-lasting Graves disease. Study findings and constraints: Repertoires from persistent disease leaned toward TRBV28, TRBJ1-2 and TRBJ2-5.

CDR3 length: 14 amino acids. CDR1 is GTSNPN, CDR2 SVGIG, per germline (reference sequence). The authors built TCR beta libraries using iRepertoire HTBI primers and Arm-PCR of CDR3 regions. TCRdb reanalysed the multiplex PCR reads using MiXCR and keeps one entry per CDR3 protein. The table has more than 300,000 distinct CDR3 sequences, 15% to 20% seen once. This clonotype showed up many times. What it recognizes is unknown. An end of the junction does not agree with germline; a read error may underlie this. Indicated time point: newly diagnosed GD, antithyroid drugs for less than 3 months. Preparation of the TCR library used RNA extracted from PBMCs. The data also belong to a second study, concerning T cells in Graves' hyperthyroidism and ophthalmopathy. From that report: Calling Graves' hyperthyroidism stable meant ophthalmopathy did not progress within 18 months. TCR CDR3 underwent first-round RT-PCR with the HTBI primer set. The model anticipated ophthalmopathy a median about 7 months pre-onset.

The rearrangement uses TRBV30 and TRBJ2-5; TRBD2 aligns across 8 bases. The receptor was isolated from a woman between 18 and 30 years old with Graves disease. This specimen was peripheral blood mononuclear cells (PBMCs), taken at new diagnosis, from a patient treated with antithyroid drugs. CDR3 loop: CARSVSGSGETQYF. CDR3 bases: TGTGCCAGGAGTGTAAGCGGGAGCGGGGAGACCCAGTACTTC. The full variable domain, with the rest looked up from reference TRBV30 and TRBJ2-5, is SQTIHQWPATLVQPVGSPLSLECTVEGTSNPNLYWYRQAAGRGLQLLFYSVGIGQISSEVPQNLSASRPQDRQFILSSKKLLLSDSGFYLCARSVSGSGETQYFGPGTRLLVL.